This T cell receptor beta chain was recorded in a study of glioma-infiltrating T cells. Using RNA template, CDR3s of TCR alpha and beta were amplified with iRepertoire arm-PCR. For one-step reverse transcription and amplification, about 85-400 ng of tissue mRNA or PBMC total RNA was used. TCRdb analysed the multiplex PCR reads with MiXCR anew, one entry per CDR3 protein. The sample carries 100,000 to 150,000 distinct CDR3 sequences, 24% recorded once. The table lists this clonotype with a few counts. The antigen is undetermined. Study conclusions and caveats: Above-expected tissue-blood divergence occurred in all gliomas, most in low-grade ones.

Deletions cut 1 base from V and 7 bases from J, with 4 bases between. This CDR3 region has 12 residues. CDR1 and CDR2 (germline): SGHVS, FQNEAQ. The receptor was isolated from a human donor with low-grade glioma or glioblastoma, undergoing nonglioma brain surgery, or in good health (not recorded which). This chain uses TRBV7-8 with TRBJ1-4; D unresolved. The sample was glioma tissue, nonneoplastic brain tissue, or PBMCs (not recorded which). CDR3 sequence reads: CASSLVSEKLFF. The CDR3 DNA is TGTGCCAGCAGCTTAGTTTCTGAAAAACTGTTTTTT.